This TCR beta chain is from a study of Graves' ophthalmopathy and Graves' hyperthyroidism. Study details: The collection of peripheral blood took place at initial diagnosis, before any treatment.

There are many counts of this clonotype. RNA transcripts provided the template for amplifying TCR beta CDR3 regions. Following a first-round RT-PCR that used HTBI primers, a second-round multiplex PCR was carried out. TCRdb redid the calling of the multiplex PCR reads with MiXCR, one entry per CDR3 protein. The profile shows almost 400,000 distinct CDR3 sequences, about 16% of them singletons. What supplied the PBMCs was about 10 ml of fresh peripheral blood. Germline V gives CDR1 SGHRS, CDR2 YFSETQ. The CDR3 loop spans 15 amino acids. Trimming removed 0 bases at V and 0 bases at J, with 10 bases between.

V is TRBV5-1 and J is TRBJ2-7; tentatively, D is TRBD1 (6 bases). The source is a woman aged 18-29 years with Graves' ophthalmopathy. Sequenced sample: peripheral blood. CDR3 DNA sequence: TGCGCCAGCAGCTTGGGTGACAGGTACTCCTACGAGCAGTACTTC. It encodes CASSLGDRYSYEQYF.